A selection of T cell receptor beta chains follows, all from one sample in a study of shared clonotypes between healthy human individuals. Sequencing was performed with immunoSEQ multiplex PCR; in TCRdb, only in-frame clones are kept and a portion is missing. Of 2 million to 3 million clones listed, roughly 93% are singletons. Source material: naive CD4+ T cells from PBMCs. The receptors here all came from a man aged 18 to 30 in good health. Some clones in this sample may be carry-over from other donors' samples. Both conserved end residues are part of each CDR3. The D gene is left open where the match is weak. Expanded clones are given a class, and other clones once, few, many or no size at all.

.	TRBV18	TRBJ1-6	.	TGTGCCAGCTCACCGTTCCGGGAGCCTACTAATTCACCCCTCCACTTT	CASSPFREPTNSPLHF
.	TRBV2	TRBJ2-1	TRBD1	TGTGCCAGCAGCGCCGACAGGGCCTCCTACAATGAGCAGTTCTTC	CASSADRASYNEQFF
once	TRBV7-9	TRBJ2-4	TRBD2	TGTGCCAGCACCTCTATAGCGGGAGGGCCCTCAGCGAACATTCAGTACTTC	CASTSIAGGPSANIQYF
.	TRBV11-1	TRBJ2-5	.	TGTGCCAGCAGCTTAGGACCCCAAGAGACCCAGTACTTC	CASSLGPQETQYF
.	TRBV7-9	TRBJ1-1	.	TGTGCCAGCAGCTTAGGCTCGAACACTGAAGCTTTCTTT	CASSLGSNTEAFF
.	TRBV21-1	TRBJ2-4	.	TGTGCCAGCAGCTCCGCCAGCGGGAGACAGTACTTC	CASSSASGRQYF
.	TRBV15	TRBJ1-3	.	TGTGCCACCAGCAGAGATTTGGTAAACACCATATATTTT	CATSRDLVNTIYF
.	TRBV30	TRBJ2-7	TRBD2	TGTGCCTGGAGCCCCGGGGGGGTCGGGGAGCAGTACTTC	CAWSPGGVGEQYF
.	TRBV5-1	TRBJ2-2	.	TGCGCCAGCAGCCTACTAGGAGGAGCCTACACCGGGGAGCTGTTTTTT	CASSLLGGAYTGELFF
once	TRBV28	TRBJ1-2	TRBD1	TGTGCCAGCAGTTTATTCGGTAGGGGGCCTGAAATAAAATATGGCTACACCTTC	CASSLFGRGPEIKYGYTF
.	TRBV19	TRBJ2-3	TRBD2	TGTGCCACAGAGACTAGCGGGAGCGCAGCAACAGATACGCAGTATTTT	CATETSGSAATDTQYF
.	TRBV28	TRBJ2-7	TRBD1	TGTGCCAGCAGTATCGGGGGACAGGTATACTACGAGCAGTACTTC	CASSIGGQVYYEQYF
.	TRBV28	TRBJ1-5	.	TGTGCCAGCAGAACGTCTTTGGAGCAGCCCCAGCATTTT	CASRTSLEQPQHF
.	TRBV4-1	TRBJ2-2	.	TGCGCCAGCAGCCAAGATGCCAGGGGAATAGGCCCACGGGGGGAGCTGTTTTTT	CASSQDARGIGPRGELFF
.	TRBV2	TRBJ1-3	TRBD1	TGTGCCAGCAAAAACAGGGGGTCTGGAAACACCATATATTTT	CASKNRGSGNTIYF
.	TRBV7-6	TRBJ2-7	TRBD1	TGTGCCAGCAGCTTGATAGCAGGGGGCTCCTACGAGCAGTACTTC	CASSLIAGGSYEQYF
.	TRBV18	TRBJ2-7	.	TGTGCCAGCTCACCCCAGTACGAGCAGTACTTC	CASSPQYEQYF
.	TRBV18	TRBJ1-2	.	TGTGCCAGCTCACCCGCCGTGGGTTACGATGGCTACACCTTC	CASSPAVGYDGYTF
.	TRBV21-1	TRBJ2-7	.	TGTGCCAGCAGCAAAGTAGAGGGTCGACGGAACTACGAGCAGTACTTC	CASSKVEGRRNYEQYF
.	TRBV4-2	TRBJ2-3	.	TGTGCCAGCAGCCAAGGCCTCGTAGTGGTCACGCAGTATTTT	CASSQGLVVVTQYF
.	TRBV18	TRBJ2-7	.	TGTGCCAGCTCACCACTAGAGTTTTTACCGGCCTACGAGCAGTACTTC	CASSPLEFLPAYEQYF
.	TRBV7-3	TRBJ2-1	TRBD2	TGTGCCAGCAGCTCAGAACTAGCGGGAGAGCAGTTCTTC	CASSSELAGEQFF
.	TRBV2	TRBJ1-2	.	TGTGCCAGCAACTCGGGGGCGGGCGGCTACACCTTC	CASNSGAGGYTF
.	TRBV28	TRBJ2-1	.	TGTGCCAGTACCTTGGGGGGAAGCTCCTACAATGAGCAGTTCTTC	CASTLGGSSYNEQFF
.	TRBV5-1	TRBJ2-1	.	TGCGCCAGCCGAACTTCCGAGGGGCACTACAATGAGCAGTTCTTC	CASRTSEGHYNEQFF
.	TRBV4-2	TRBJ2-2	.	TGTGCCAGCAGCCAAGTAACGAAGCCCGGGGAGCTGTTTTTT	CASSQVTKPGELFF
.	TRBV9	TRBJ1-5	TRBD1	TGTGCCAGCAGCGTGGGACAGGGTGGAGAGCCCCAGCATTTT	CASSVGQGGEPQHF
.	TRBV6-5	TRBJ2-1	TRBD1	TGTGCCAGCACCCCTCCCGGGACAGGATACAATGAGCAGTTCTTC	CASTPPGTGYNEQFF
.	TRBV7-2	TRBJ1-1	.	TGTGCCAGCAGCTTAGCGACCTGGGACACTGAAGCTTTCTTT	CASSLATWDTEAFF
.	TRBV15	TRBJ2-5	.	TGTGCCACCAGCAGAGATGTGGTGGAGTTGGAGACCCAGTACTTC	CATSRDVVELETQYF
.	TRBV27	TRBJ2-3	.	TGTGCCAGCAGTGCCCGACGACAGGAGACCACAGATACGCAGTATTTT	CASSARRQETTDTQYF
.	TRBV27	TRBJ1-5	TRBD1	TGTGCCAGCAGTGGGACAGGGGGCGCGGGTCAGCCCCAGCATTTT	CASSGTGGAGQPQHF
.	TRBV6-1	TRBJ1-5	.	TGTGCCAGCAGTGATGGGAATCAGCCCCAGCATTTT	CASSDGNQPQHF
.	TRBV4-3	TRBJ2-2	TRBD2	TGCGCCAGCAGCCAAGGACGAGCGGGAGCGGGCACCGGGGAGCTGTTTTTT	CASSQGRAGAGTGELFF
.	TRBV9	TRBJ2-1	TRBD2	TGTGCCAGCAGCGTAGAGGCTAGCGGGCACTACAATGAGCAGTTCTTC	CASSVEASGHYNEQFF
.	TRBV28	TRBJ2-5	TRBD2	TGTGCCAGCAGTCTTAGCGGGACTTTAGAGACCCAGTACTTC	CASSLSGTLETQYF
.	TRBV5-6	TRBJ2-7	TRBD1	TGTGCCAGCAGCCGCCGTAGGACAGGGACCTACGAGCAGTACTTC	CASSRRRTGTYEQYF
.	TRBV7-8	TRBJ1-1	.	TGTGCCAGCAGCTTAGAGGCCACTGAAGCTTTCTTT	CASSLEATEAFF
.	TRBV4-1	TRBJ1-5	.	TGCGCCAGCAGCCAAGCCCGTTTTGTCCCCAATCAGCCCCAGCATTTT	CASSQARFVPNQPQHF
.	TRBV29-1	TRBJ2-5	.	TGCAGCGGACGGTCAGGGACGGGGGAGACCCAGTACTTC	CSGRSGTGETQYF
.	TRBV5-8	TRBJ1-1	.	TGTGCCAGCAACCGGGCGACCAGCACTGAAGCTTTCTTT	CASNRATSTEAFF
.	TRBV6-1	TRBJ2-6	TRBD1	TGTGCCAGCAGTGATAGGACAGGGGGCGAGGTTGGGGCCAACGTCCTGACTTTC	CASSDRTGGEVGANVLTF
.	TRBV18	TRBJ2-1	.	TGTGCCAGCTCCCAGGACTGGAGAGCCTACAATGAGCAGTTCTTC	CASSQDWRAYNEQFF
.	TRBV29-1	TRBJ2-5	.	TGCAGTGGGGATAGATTTCAAGAGACCCAGTACTTC	CSGDRFQETQYF
.	TRBV18	TRBJ2-5	TRBD1	TGTGCCAGCTCCCCCAGGGACAGCCGATTTCAAGAGACCCAGTACTTC	CASSPRDSRFQETQYF
.	TRBV30	TRBJ1-1	.	TGTGCCTGGAGTCTCCAGACGAACACTGAAGCTTTCTTT	CAWSLQTNTEAFF
.	TRBV11-1	TRBJ2-7	.	TGTGCCAGCAGCTGGGGAGACAGGCGAGACGAGCAGTACTTC	CASSWGDRRDEQYF
.	TRBV7-3	TRBJ2-5	.	TGTGCCAGCAGCTTAATGGCAGGGGACGAGACCCAGTACTTC	CASSLMAGDETQYF
.	TRBV2	TRBJ1-5	.	TGTGCCAGCAGTGGGACGTCGGATCAGCCCCAGCATTTT	CASSGTSDQPQHF
.	TRBV12-5	TRBJ2-7	.	TGTGCTAGTGGTCTGGGCACAGGAAGCTCCTACGAGCAGTACTTC	CASGLGTGSSYEQYF
once	TRBV6-5	TRBJ1-2	.	TGTGCCAGCCGCACTGGGGGGCGCGCCTATGGCTACACCTTC	CASRTGGRAYGYTF
.	TRBV6-5	TRBJ1-2	.	TGTGCCAGCAGAGAAGCAGCAGCTAACTATGGCTACACCTTC	CASREAAANYGYTF
.	TRBV11-3	TRBJ2-1	.	TGTGCCAGCAGCTTAGGGGTTAGCGTCTACAATGAGCAGTTCTTC	CASSLGVSVYNEQFF
.	TRBV5-1	TRBJ2-3	.	TGCGCCAGCAGCCCGGACGGTGGAACCACAGATACGCAGTATTTT	CASSPDGGTTDTQYF
.	TRBV7-2	TRBJ2-1	.	TGTGCCAGCCTAGAGGTCGGTGAGCAGTTCTTC	CASLEVGEQFF
.	TRBV20-1	TRBJ2-7	.	TGCAGTGCTAGCAGAGGCTACGAGCAGTACTTC	CSASRGYEQYF
.	TRBV6-6	TRBJ2-7	TRBD2	TGTGCCAGCACTCGGGAGGCTACCTACGAGCAGTACTTC	CASTREATYEQYF
.	TRBV20-1	TRBJ2-1	.	TGCAGTGCCCCCGGCAATGAGCAGTTCTTC	CSAPGNEQFF